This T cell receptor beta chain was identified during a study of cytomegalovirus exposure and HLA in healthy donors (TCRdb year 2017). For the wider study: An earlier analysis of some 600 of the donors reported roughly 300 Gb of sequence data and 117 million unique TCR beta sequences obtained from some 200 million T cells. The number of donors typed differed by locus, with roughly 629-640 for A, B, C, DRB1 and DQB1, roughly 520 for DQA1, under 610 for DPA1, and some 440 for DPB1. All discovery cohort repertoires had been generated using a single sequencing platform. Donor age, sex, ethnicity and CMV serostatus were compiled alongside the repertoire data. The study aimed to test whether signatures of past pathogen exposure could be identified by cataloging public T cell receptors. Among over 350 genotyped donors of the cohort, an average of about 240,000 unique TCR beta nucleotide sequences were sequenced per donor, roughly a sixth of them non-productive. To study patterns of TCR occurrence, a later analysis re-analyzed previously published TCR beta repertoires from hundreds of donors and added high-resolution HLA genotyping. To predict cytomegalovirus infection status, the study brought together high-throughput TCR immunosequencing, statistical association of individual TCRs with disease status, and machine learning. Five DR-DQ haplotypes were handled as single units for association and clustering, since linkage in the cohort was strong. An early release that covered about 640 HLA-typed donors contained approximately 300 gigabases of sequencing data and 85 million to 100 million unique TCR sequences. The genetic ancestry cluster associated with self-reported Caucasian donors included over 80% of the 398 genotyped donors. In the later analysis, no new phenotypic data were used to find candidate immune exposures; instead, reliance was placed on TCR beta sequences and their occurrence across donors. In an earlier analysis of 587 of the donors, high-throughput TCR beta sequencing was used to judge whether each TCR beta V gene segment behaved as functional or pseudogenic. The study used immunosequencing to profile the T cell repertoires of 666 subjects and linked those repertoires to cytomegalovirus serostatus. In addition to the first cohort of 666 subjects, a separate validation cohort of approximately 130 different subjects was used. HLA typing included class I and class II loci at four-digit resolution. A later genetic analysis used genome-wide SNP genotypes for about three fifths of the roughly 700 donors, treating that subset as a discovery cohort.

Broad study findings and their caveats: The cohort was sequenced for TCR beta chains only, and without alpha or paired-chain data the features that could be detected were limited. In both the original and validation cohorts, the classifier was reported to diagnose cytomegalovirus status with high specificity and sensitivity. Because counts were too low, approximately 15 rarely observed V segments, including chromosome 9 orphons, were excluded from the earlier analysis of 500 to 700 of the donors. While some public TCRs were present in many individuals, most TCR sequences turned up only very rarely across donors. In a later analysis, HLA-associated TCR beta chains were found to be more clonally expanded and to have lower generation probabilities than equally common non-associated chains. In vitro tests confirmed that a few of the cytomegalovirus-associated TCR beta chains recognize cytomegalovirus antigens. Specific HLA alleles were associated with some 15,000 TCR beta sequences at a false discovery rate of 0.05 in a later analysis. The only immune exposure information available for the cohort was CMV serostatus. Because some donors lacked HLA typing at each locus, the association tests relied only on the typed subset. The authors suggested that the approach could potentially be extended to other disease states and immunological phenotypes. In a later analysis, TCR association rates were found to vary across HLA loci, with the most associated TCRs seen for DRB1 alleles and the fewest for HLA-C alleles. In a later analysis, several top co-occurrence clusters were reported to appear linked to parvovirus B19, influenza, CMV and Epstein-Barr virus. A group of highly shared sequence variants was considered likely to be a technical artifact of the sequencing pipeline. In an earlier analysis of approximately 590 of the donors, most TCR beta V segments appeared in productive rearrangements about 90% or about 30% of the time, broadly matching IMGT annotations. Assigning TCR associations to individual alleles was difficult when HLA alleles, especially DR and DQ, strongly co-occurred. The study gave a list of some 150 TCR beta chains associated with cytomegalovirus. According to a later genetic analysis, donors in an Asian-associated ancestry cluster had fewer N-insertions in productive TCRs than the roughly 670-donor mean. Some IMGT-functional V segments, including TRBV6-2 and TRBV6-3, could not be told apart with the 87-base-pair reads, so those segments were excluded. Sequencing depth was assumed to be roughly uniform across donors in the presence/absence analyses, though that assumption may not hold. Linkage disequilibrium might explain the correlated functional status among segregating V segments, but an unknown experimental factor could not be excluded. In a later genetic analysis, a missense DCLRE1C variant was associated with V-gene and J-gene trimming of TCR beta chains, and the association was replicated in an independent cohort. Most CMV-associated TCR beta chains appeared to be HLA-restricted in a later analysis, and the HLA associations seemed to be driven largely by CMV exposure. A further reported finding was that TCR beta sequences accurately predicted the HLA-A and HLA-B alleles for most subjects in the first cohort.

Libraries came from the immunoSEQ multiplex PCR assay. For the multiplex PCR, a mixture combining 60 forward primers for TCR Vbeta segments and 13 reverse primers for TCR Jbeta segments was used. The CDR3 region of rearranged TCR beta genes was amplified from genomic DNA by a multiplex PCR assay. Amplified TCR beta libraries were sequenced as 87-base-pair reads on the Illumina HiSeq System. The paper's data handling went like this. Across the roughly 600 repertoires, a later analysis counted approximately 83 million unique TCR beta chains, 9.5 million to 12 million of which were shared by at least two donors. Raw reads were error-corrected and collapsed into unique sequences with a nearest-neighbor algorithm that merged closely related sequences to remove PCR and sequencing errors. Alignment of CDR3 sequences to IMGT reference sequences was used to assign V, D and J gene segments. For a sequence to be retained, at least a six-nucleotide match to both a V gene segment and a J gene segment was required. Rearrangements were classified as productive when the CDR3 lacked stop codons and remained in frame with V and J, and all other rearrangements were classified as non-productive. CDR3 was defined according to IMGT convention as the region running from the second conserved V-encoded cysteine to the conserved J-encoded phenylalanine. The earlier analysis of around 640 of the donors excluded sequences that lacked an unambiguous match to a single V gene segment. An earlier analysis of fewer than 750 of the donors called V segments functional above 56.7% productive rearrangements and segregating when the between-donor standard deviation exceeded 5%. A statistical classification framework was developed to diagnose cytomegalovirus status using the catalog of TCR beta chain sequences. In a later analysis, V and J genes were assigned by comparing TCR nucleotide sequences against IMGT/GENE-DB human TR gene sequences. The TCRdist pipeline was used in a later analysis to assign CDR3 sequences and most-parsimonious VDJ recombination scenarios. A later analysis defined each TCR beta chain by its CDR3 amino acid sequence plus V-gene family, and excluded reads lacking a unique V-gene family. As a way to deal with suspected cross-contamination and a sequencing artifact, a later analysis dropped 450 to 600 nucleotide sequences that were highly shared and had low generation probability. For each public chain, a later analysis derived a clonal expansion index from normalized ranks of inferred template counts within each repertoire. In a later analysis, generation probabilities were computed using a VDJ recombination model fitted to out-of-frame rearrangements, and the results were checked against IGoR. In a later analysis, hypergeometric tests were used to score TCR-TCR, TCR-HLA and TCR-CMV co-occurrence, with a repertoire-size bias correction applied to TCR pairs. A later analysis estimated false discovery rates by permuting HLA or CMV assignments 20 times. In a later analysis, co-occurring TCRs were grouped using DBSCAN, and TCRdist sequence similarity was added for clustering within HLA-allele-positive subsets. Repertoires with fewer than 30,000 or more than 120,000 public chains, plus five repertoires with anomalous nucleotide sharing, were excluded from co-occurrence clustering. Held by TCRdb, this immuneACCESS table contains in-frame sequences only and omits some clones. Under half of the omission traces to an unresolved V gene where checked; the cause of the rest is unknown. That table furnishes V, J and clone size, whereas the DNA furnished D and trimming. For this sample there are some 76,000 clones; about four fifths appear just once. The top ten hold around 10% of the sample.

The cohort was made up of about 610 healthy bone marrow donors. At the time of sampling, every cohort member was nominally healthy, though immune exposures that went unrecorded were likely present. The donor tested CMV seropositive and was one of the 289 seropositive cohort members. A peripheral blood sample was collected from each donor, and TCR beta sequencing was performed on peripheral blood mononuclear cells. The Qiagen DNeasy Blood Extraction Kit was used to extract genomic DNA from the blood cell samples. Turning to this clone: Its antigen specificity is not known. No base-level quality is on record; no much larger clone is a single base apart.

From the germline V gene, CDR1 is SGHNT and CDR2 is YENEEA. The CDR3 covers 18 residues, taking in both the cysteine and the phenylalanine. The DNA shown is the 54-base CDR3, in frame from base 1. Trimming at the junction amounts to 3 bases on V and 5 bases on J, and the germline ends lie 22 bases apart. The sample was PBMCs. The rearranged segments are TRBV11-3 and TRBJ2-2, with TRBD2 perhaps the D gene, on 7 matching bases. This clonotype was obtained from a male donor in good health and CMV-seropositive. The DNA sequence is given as TGTGCCAGCAGCTTCGAGTTTTTGGGGGGGGGCCCTACCGGGGAGCTGTTTTTT. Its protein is CASSFEFLGGGPTGELFF.